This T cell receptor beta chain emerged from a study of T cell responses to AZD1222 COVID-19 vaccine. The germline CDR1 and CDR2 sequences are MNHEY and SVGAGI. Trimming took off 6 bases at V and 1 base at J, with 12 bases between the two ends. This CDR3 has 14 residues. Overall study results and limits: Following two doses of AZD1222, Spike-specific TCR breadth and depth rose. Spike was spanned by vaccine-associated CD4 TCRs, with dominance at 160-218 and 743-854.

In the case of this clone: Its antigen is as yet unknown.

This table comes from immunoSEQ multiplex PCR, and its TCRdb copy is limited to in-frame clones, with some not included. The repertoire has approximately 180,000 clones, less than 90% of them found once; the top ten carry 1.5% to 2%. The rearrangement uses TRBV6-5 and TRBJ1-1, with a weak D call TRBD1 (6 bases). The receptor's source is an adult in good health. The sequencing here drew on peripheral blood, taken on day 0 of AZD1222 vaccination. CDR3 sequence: CASRFRGGNTEAFF. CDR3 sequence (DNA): TGTGCCAGCAGATTCAGGGGTGGGAACACTGAAGCTTTCTTT.